The 8 T cell receptor beta chains reported below all come from one sample, sequenced in a study of control samples from healthy donors and cancer patients. The protocol was immunoSEQ multiplex PCR, while the TCRdb copy is restricted to in-frame clones and leaves out a portion. The profile shows some 150,000 clones, roughly 94% of them singletons. Sequenced: blood. Receptor source: a man between 40 and 49 years old in good health.

This clone was seen only once. The V and J genes are TRBV11-2 and TRBJ2-3; 13 bases match TRBD2. The CDR3 runs to 18 residues. V dropped 5 bases and J dropped 2; count of bases not matched to a gene: 10. CDR1 and CDR2 (germline): SGHAT, FQNNGV. CDR3 sequence: CASSARPGLAGLTDTQYF. In nucleotides, the CDR3 is TGTGCCAGCAGCGCCAGGCCGGGACTAGCGGGGCTCACAGATACGCAGTATTTT.

The chain links TRBV28 to TRBJ1-4; perhaps TRBD1 as D (5 bases). The CDR3 is 15 residues long. Trimming took off 5 bases at V and 1 base at J, with 11 bases between the two ends. Looked up from germline, CDR1 is MDHEN and CDR2 is SYDVKM. CDR3: CASSVPGETNEKLFF. The CDR3 DNA reads TGTGCCAGCAGTGTGCCGGGGGAAACTAATGAAAAACTGTTTTTT.

The chain is built from TRBV12-5 and TRBJ1-1; TRBD1 agrees at 9 bases. CDR1 is LGHNT and CDR2 is FRNRAP in the germline V gene. The CDR3 covers 17 residues. J was trimmed by 4 bases and V by 0 bases; bases with no gene match: 9. This CDR3 reads CASGLVPGQGYGTEAFF. For the CDR3, the DNA is TGTGCTAGTGGTTTGGTACCAGGACAGGGGTACGGCACTGAAGCTTTCTTT.

The rearrangement links TRBV27 to TRBJ2-2, with D possibly called TRBD1 or TRBD2 (7 bases each). The CDR3 has 15 amino acids. V was trimmed by 8 bases and J by 8 bases, leaving 21 bases between them. Germline V gene data show CDR1 as MNHEY and CDR2 as SMNVEV (reference sequence). This CDR3 is CASHGWEGASGELFF. The CDR3 bases are TGTGCCAGCCATGGATGGGAGGGGGCGAGTGGGGAGCTGTTTTTT.

Here the CDR3 DNA reads TGCAGTGCTAGAGGCCCCGTGGAACTGTTTTTT. As protein: CSARGPVELFF. The chain combines TRBV20-1 with TRBJ1-4, with D uncertain. Germline lookup yields CDR1 DFQATT and CDR2 SNEGSKA (reference sequence). The CDR3 is 11 amino acids. V gave up 1 base and J gave up 12 bases, with 9 bases separating them.

About this clone itself: This specimen includes other DNA sequences encoding the same CDR3. The chain employs TRBV5-1 and TRBJ2-2; D possibly corresponds to TRBD1 (6 bases). The V gene's germline CDR1 is SGHRS and CDR2 YFSETQ. CDR3 length equals 18 residues. The V gene lost 0 bases and the J gene lost 1 base, with 16 bases spanning the gap. CDR3 region: CASSLGVRGRQNTGELFF. CDR3 DNA: TGCGCCAGCAGCTTGGGGGTCAGGGGTCGTCAGAACACCGGGGAGCTGTTTTTT. The full variable domain, its missing parts supplied by reference TRBV5-1 and TRBJ2-2, is KAGVTQTPRYLIKTRGQQVTLSCSPISGHRSVSWYQQTPGQGLQFLFEYFSETQRNKGNFPGRFSGRQFSNSRSEMNVSTLELGDSALYLCASSLGVRGRQNTGELFFGEGSRLTVL.

Note on this clone: This CDR3 is also generated by other DNA sequences in the sample. The chain employs TRBV5-1 and TRBJ1-4; TRBD1 matches 7 bases. With 4 bases clipped from V and 1 base from J, the junction kept 4 bases outside the gene matches. The CDR3 spans 15 residues. Germline loops: CDR1 SGHRS, CDR2 YFSETQ. The CDR3, as DNA: TGCGCCAGCAGCCCAGGGGGTAGAACTAATGAAAAACTGTTTTTT. It translates to CASSPGGRTNEKLFF. The full variable domain, in which reference TRBV5-1 and TRBJ1-4 provide the parts outside the CDR3, is KAGVTQTPRYLIKTRGQQVTLSCSPISGHRSVSWYQQTPGQGLQFLFEYFSETQRNKGNFPGRFSGRQFSNSRSEMNVSTLELGDSALYLCASSPGGRTNEKLFFGSGTQLSVL.

A single count supports this clone. The chain joins TRBV6-6 to TRBJ1-5; D may be TRBD1 (5 bases). Trimming stripped 6 bases from V and 4 bases from J, with 16 bases between. The CDR3 runs to 15 residues. The germline CDR1 and CDR2 sequences are MNHNY and SVGAGI (reference sequence). The CDR3 DNA sequence: TGTGCCAGCAGCTCCATGGACGGGGGGAATCAGCCCCAGCATTTT. This sequence encodes CASSSMDGGNQPQHF.